Included here is one T cell receptor (beta chain) sequence, with context. Its antigen is not identified. Every isolated RNA sample was fully reverse transcribed, so sequencing captured expressed TCRB transcripts. Sequencing used immunoSEQ multiplex PCR; TCRdb keeps in-frame clones, though not all of them. The sample contains roughly 180,000 clones, roughly an eighth of which appear only once. V lost 6 bases to trimming and J lost 6 bases; unmatched junction nucleotides: 10. The CDR3 has 15 residues. Per the germline V gene, CDR1 is MNHNS and CDR2 is SASEGT. This record belongs to a study of beta chain features in type 1 diabetes. Overall study context: Patients did not differ from healthy donors in age, gender or cell yield.

Study-level results: The study notes PCR might favor shorter templates equally in patients and controls. Within patients, naive, central memory and Treg TCRB repertoires seemed more similar than within healthy donors.

Sorting based on CD45RO/CCR7/CD25/CD127/CD95/CD27 separated CD4+ naive, central memory, regulatory and stem cell-like memory cells. The chain uses TRBV6-1 and TRBJ2-7, with 11 bases aligning to TRBD1. The source is a young woman in good health. Sequenced input: central memory CD4+ T cells from blood. CDR3 bases: TGTGCCAGCAGCGAGACCGGGACAGGGGGTTCCGAGCAGTACTTC. Its protein is CASSETGTGGSEQYF.